This T cell receptor (beta chain) was recorded in a study of Ad26.COV2.S vaccination and SARS-CoV-2 variants. In regard to this clone: Its antigen is currently unknown.

The repertoire was sequenced with immunoSEQ multiplex PCR; TCRdb's copy has only in-frame clones and lacks some. There are 410,000 or so clones in the sample; around 93% occur only once, and more than 1.5% lies in the top ten. Stated treatment: around 19 received Ad26.COV2.S at low or high dose, single or two shots; 5 received placebo; per-sample allocation not given. Samples came from day 63 after the first vaccine or placebo injection. General study points: Reportedly, spike-specific CD8+ and CD4+ T cell responses achieved substantial breadth once vaccination had taken place.

This receptor was obtained from a person aged 18-60 years who received the Ad26.COV2.S COVID-19 vaccine or a placebo. The sequencing used peripheral blood, collected in a trial of Ad26.COV2.S vaccine versus placebo.

CDR3 DNA sequence: TGTGCCAGCAGTGGGGGACAGGTGATCGCAACTAATGAAAAACTGTTTTTT. Its translation: CASSGGQVIATNEKLFF. This chain joins TRBV25-1 and TRBJ1-4; TRBD1 agrees at 8 bases. Germline CDR1 is MGHDK and CDR2 is SYGVNS. The J segment lost 0 bases and the V segment lost 4 bases, leaving 7 bases of the junction unmatched. The CDR3 consists of 17 residues.